This T cell receptor beta chain came from a study of tumor and adjacent non-tumor tissue in lung cancer. On the study more broadly: The cohort had around twelve adenocarcinoma, a couple of squamous cell and 1 small cell patients.

Three rounds of nested PCR, following a modified ARM-PCR protocol, produced the TCRbeta library. TCRdb reprocessed the multiplex PCR reads with MiXCR, giving one entry per CDR3 protein. In the table there are approximately 79,000 distinct CDR3 sequences, about two thirds of which are singletons. CDR3 length: 16 amino acids. Germline V gene data show CDR1 as MDHEN and CDR2 as SYDVKM. The V and J ends lost 0 bases and 10 bases respectively, with 22 bases between them. In its sample, this clonotype was seen once. Its cognate antigen is unknown. RNA was extracted from bulk tissue without any cell sorting. Study-wide findings and caveats: Shorter survival was associated with higher TCR diversity in tumors.

Input material: lung tumor tissue. V gene TRBV28 combines with J gene TRBJ2-7; no firm D call. This TCR came from a woman aged 40 to 49 with non-small cell lung cancer. The CDR3 loop reads CASSLWSVRRSTEQYF. The CDR3 nucleotides are TGTGCCAGCAGTTTATGGAGCGTTCGCCGGTCTACCGAACAGTACTTC.